Given below is one TCR beta chain in context. Its antigen remains undetermined. Within one base of it there is no much larger clone, and no base qualities were kept. Relative to germline, V is 1 base shorter and J is 3 bases shorter, with 13 bases between their ends. CDR1 and CDR2 were assigned from the germline V gene as LGHNA and YNFKEQ. The CDR3 goes from the cysteine to the phenylalanine over 15 residues. The only DNA kept is the CDR3, 45 bases in frame from the first base. This sample is part of a study of blood T cells in healthy people across ages (dated by TCRdb to between 2014 and 2016). General notes on the study: In model experiments, template switching captured roughly one uniquely barcoded TCR beta cDNA molecule for every two T cells. The donors were split into four age groups: young (average 16 years), middle-aged (about 40), aged (62) and long-lived (approximately 80). Two additional independent replicas of 1 million unique cDNA reads from the same blood draw were analyzed for two donors (one aged 18 to 30 and one aged 80 or older). To avoid experimental bias, donors of different ages were distributed randomly across sequencing lanes. Age-related changes in TCR beta repertoire diversity were measured in the study by deep sequencing normalized with unique cDNA molecular identifiers. Overall results and qualifications from the work: The percentage of naive T cells measured by flow cytometry correlated strongly with observed TCR beta diversity. Estimates of total diversity based on one million sequenced T cells were regarded as lower bounds and as underestimates. Compared with the aged group, the long-lived group had more naive CD4+ T cells, fewer expanded clones and increased TCR diversity, a pattern suggesting age selection. Because donor CMV infection status was unknown, age-related changes in expanded clonotypes were potentially confounded. Conclusive comparison of naive and antigen-experienced compartments was prevented by the profiling of bulk unsorted PBMCs. As age increased, observed TCR beta diversity per million T cells dropped in a roughly linear way, and a significant reduction was already evident by age 40.

The approximately 41 donors, aged about 6 to 95 years, were systemically healthy Caucasian individuals from Russia. Each donor gave about 9.7 milliliters of peripheral blood, drawn into EDTA-treated Vacutainer tubes. PBMCs were isolated by Ficoll-Paque density-gradient centrifugation, with at least 7 million obtained per sample. Total RNA, at least 6 micrograms per sample, was extracted from PBMCs with Trizol reagent. The percentages of naive CD45RAhigh/CD27high T cells were determined by flow cytometry on a PBMC aliquot from every donor. The protocol used for the library was 5' RACE. For sequencing, an Illumina HiSeq 2500 was employed. A second about 7 to 11 cycle PCR used a sample-barcoded 5' primer and a J-beta primer mix. A unique molecular identifier was introduced onto each TCR beta cDNA molecule by a template-switch 5' adaptor carrying 12 random nucleotides. At least 3 million CDR3-containing paired-end reads were obtained from each sample. First-strand cDNA was synthesized from all RNA with the Mint cDNA synthesis kit, primed by a TRBC-specific oligonucleotide. All cDNA was treated with uracil-DNA glycosylase and then went through a first 18-cycle PCR with the universal primers M1SS and BC2_uni_R. The paper's data handling went like this. Normalization of each sample was performed by random selection of 1 million high-quality reads, each carrying a distinct molecular identifier. Instead of being binned into consensus sequences, reads that shared molecular identifiers were thrown out. MiTCR, set to a Q25 quality threshold and the strictest error-elimination algorithm, was used for CDR3 identification, clonotype clustering and error correction. A nonparametric unseen species model using Euler transformation provided a lower-bound estimate of total TCR beta diversity. TCRdb trimmed the raw reads at Q25, called clones with MiXCR and kept productive beta chains. Records with the same CDR3 protein are collapsed into one entry carrying the most frequent genes and DNA. TCRdb's processing, not the study's, gives the V and J calls here. The sample table shows about 570,000 distinct CDR3 sequences, and 27% are seen once. Together, the top ten hold about 18% of the sample.

The chain is assembled from TRBV4-2 and TRBJ2-7; D gene: possibly TRBD1, on 7 matching bases. The sample consisted of blood. This TCR was recovered from a woman in her sixties or seventies in good health. The nucleotides are TGTGCCAGCAGCCAAGGGGGGGACAGAGACTACGAGCAGTACTTC. This codes for CASSQGGDRDYEQYF.